What follows are 29 T cell receptor beta chains derived from one specimen sequenced in a study of monozygotic twins with inflammatory bowel disease. TCRdb reprocessed the 5' RACE reads and keeps a single row for each CDR3 protein, giving no DNA. The listing contains around 450,000 distinct CDR3 sequences. Input material: blood. The source of these receptors is a human donor with ulcerative colitis or Crohn's disease, or a healthy co-twin of an affected twin (not recorded which).

This rearrangement joins TRBV5-5 to TRBJ2-3; TCRdb returns TRBD1, unconfirmable since there is no DNA. The CDR3 has 15 amino acids. Germline V gives CDR1 SGHKS, CDR2 YYEKEE (reference sequence). The CDR3: CASSLDPRASDTQYF.

The rearrangement links TRBV6-1 to TRBJ2-3. Germline V gene lookup returns CDR1 MNHNS and CDR2 SASEGT. This CDR3 comprises 12 residues. The chain's CDR3 is CASSDYLDTQYF.

This chain uses TRBV28 with TRBJ2-1; the TCRdb D gene call, TRBD1, has no DNA to confirm it. This CDR3 spans 15 amino acids. The germline CDR1 and CDR2 sequences are MDHEN and SYDVKM. CDR3 loop: CASTLGTGYYNEQFF.

V usage is TRBV12-3 or TRBV12-4 and J usage is TRBJ1-5; TCRdb picks TRBD1, but there is no DNA to check that call. This CDR3 contains 16 residues. This chain's CDR3 is CASSAGTVLSNQPQHF.

This rearrangement joins TRBV15 to TRBJ2-5. The V gene's germline CDR1 is LNHNV and CDR2 YYDKDF (reference sequence). The CDR3 consists of 13 residues. CDR3 sequence reads: CATSRGDQETQYF.

The chain employs TRBV28 and TRBJ1-5; the TRBD1 assignment by TCRdb is unverifiable without DNA. Germline CDR1 reads MDHEN; CDR2 reads SYDVKM. The CDR3 is 15 amino acids. The CDR3: CASSLQTGSNQPQHF.

The chain combines TRBV19 with TRBJ1-6. The CDR3 covers 12 residues. Germline CDR1 LNHDA, CDR2 SQIVND (reference sequence). The CDR3 sequence: CATREVNSPLHF.

The V call is TRBV2, the J call TRBJ2-3; TCRdb's D call, TRBD1, is unchecked because there is no DNA. The germline V gene has CDR1 SNHLY and CDR2 FYNNEI. The CDR3 extends over 15 amino acids. CDR3 sequence reads: CASKRDRGGADTQYF.

V gene TRBV11-2 combines with J gene TRBJ1-1; without DNA, the TCRdb call of TRBD1 cannot be checked. The germline CDR1 and CDR2 sequences are SGHAT and FQNNGV. The CDR3 has 15 residues. This CDR3 is CASSTVHRGETEAFF.

This chain connects TRBV11-3 to TRBJ2-3; TCRdb proposes TRBD2, but this gene call is untestable without DNA. Per the germline V gene, CDR1 is SGHNT and CDR2 is YENEEA. This CDR3 has 15 amino acids. Here the CDR3 reads CASSWKGLITDTQYF.

The chain has TRBV7-3 and TRBJ1-1; no DNA is available, so the TRBD1 call from TCRdb remains unchecked. This CDR3 is built from 17 residues. The V gene's germline CDR1 is SGHTA and CDR2 FQGTGA. The CDR3 sequence is CASSLIPPGQGGTEAFF.

The rearrangement joins TRBV27 to TRBJ2-7; checking the TCRdb D call of TRBD1 is not possible without DNA. There are 15 residues in the CDR3. The V gene's germline CDR1 is MNHEY and CDR2 SMNVEV (reference sequence). CDR3 sequence: CASSTSTGLTYEQYF.

The chain combines TRBV29-1 with TRBJ2-1; TCRdb selects TRBD2, and the lack of DNA leaves this call unchecked. CDR3 length: 16 residues. Germline lookup yields CDR1 SQVTM and CDR2 ANQGSEA. CDR3 protein: CSVEDGAGGPSLEQFF.

This chain joins TRBV19 and TRBJ1-1. Looked up from germline, CDR1 is LNHDA and CDR2 is SQIVND (reference sequence). The CDR3 is made up of 13 amino acids. CDR3 region: CASSKSWNTEAFF.

This chain uses TRBV10-3 with TRBJ2-1; the TCRdb call, TRBD1, lacks DNA for checking. CDR1 ENHRY and CDR2 SYGVKD come from the germline V gene. The CDR3 length is 12 residues. The CDR3 reads CAISQGGDEQFF.

This chain links TRBV20-1 with TRBJ1-4; as DNA is missing, the TRBD1 call by TCRdb cannot be tested. The CDR3 consists of 14 residues. The germline V gene has CDR1 DFQATT and CDR2 SNEGSKA (reference sequence). The CDR3 region is CSAQPGSGNEKLFF.

The rearrangement joins TRBV20-1 to TRBJ1-1. This CDR3 is built from 13 residues. Per germline, CDR1 DFQATT and CDR2 SNEGSKA (reference sequence). The CDR3 sequence is CSALLRVGTEAFF.

The chain has TRBV6-5 and TRBJ2-2. This CDR3 region has 13 residues. The V gene's germline CDR1 is MNHEY and CDR2 SVGAGI. CDR3 residues: CASSYSKAGELFF.

The chain carries TRBV2 and TRBJ2-2; checking the TCRdb D call of TRBD2 is not possible without DNA. Germline V gene data show CDR1 as SNHLY and CDR2 as FYNNEI. The CDR3 contains 14 residues. The CDR3 loop is CASKLAGVAGELFF.

The V and J genes are TRBV4-2 and TRBJ2-3; TCRdb's assignment of TRBD2 cannot be checked, as there is no DNA. This CDR3 contains 17 residues. Germline-derived CDR1 and CDR2 are LGHNA and YNFKEQ. CDR3: CASSQVLSGGITDTQYF.

The chain's CDR3 is CASSIGQGTVEQYF. The chain uses TRBV19 and TRBJ2-7; the TRBD1 assignment by TCRdb is unverifiable without DNA. The CDR3 runs 14 residues. Germline CDR1 is LNHDA and CDR2 is SQIVND (reference sequence).

V and J are TRBV11-2 and TRBJ2-7. CDR3 length: 15 residues. Germline V gene sequence: CDR1 SGHAT, CDR2 FQNNGV. The CDR3 reads CASSLNGGSSYEQYF. Variable domain in full (rest from reference TRBV11-2 and TRBJ2-7): EAGVAQSPRYKIIEKRQSVAFWCNPISGHATLYWYQQILGQGPKLLIQFQNNGVVDDSQLPKDRFSAERLKGVDSTLKIQPAKLEDSAVYLCASSLNGGSSYEQYFGPGTRLTVT.

The rearrangement uses TRBV11-2 and TRBJ2-3; TCRdb picks TRBD2, but there is no DNA to check that call. This CDR3 spans 15 amino acids. Germline V gene sequence: CDR1 SGHAT, CDR2 FQNNGV. Here the CDR3 reads CASSLFSGGLDTQYF.

This rearrangement joins TRBV14 to TRBJ2-1; TCRdb's assignment of TRBD1 cannot be checked, as there is no DNA. Looked up from germline, CDR1 is SGHDN and CDR2 is FVKESK. This CDR3 spans 15 amino acids. CDR3 protein: CASSQDGQGADEQFF. The complete variable domain, with remaining parts taken from reference TRBV14 and TRBJ2-1, reads EAGVTQFPSHSVIEKGQTVTLRCDPISGHDNLYWYRRVMGKEIKFLLHFVKESKQDESGMPNNRFLAERTGGTYSTLKVQPAELEDSGVYFCASSQDGQGADEQFFGPGTRLTVL.

The chain uses TRBV18 and TRBJ2-2; TCRdb outputs TRBD1, but without DNA this stays unchecked. This CDR3 has 15 amino acids. Germline lookup yields CDR1 KGHSH and CDR2 LQKENI. The CDR3 protein is CASSPYRDYTGELFF.

J is TRBJ2-3 and V is TRBV4-3. The CDR3 contains 13 residues. The germline V gene encodes CDR1 LGHNA and CDR2 YSLEER. The CDR3 sequence: CASSDLSGDTQYF.

The chain links TRBV7-3 to TRBJ2-1; absent DNA, TCRdb's TRBD2 call cannot be checked. Germline V lookup: CDR1 SGHTA, CDR2 FQGTGA. The CDR3 is 16 amino acids. CDR3 loop: CASSPTRTTGYNEQFF.

The rearrangement uses TRBV10-3 and TRBJ1-1. CDR1 and CDR2 (germline): ENHRY, SYGVKD. The CDR3 is 14 residues long. CDR3: CAISVGGLNTEAFF.

The chain carries TRBV11-2 and TRBJ2-4; TCRdb picks TRBD2, but there is no DNA to check that call. Germline V gene sequence: CDR1 SGHAT, CDR2 FQNNGV. There are 18 residues in the CDR3. CDR3 region: CASSLGGTSGGQGNIQYF.